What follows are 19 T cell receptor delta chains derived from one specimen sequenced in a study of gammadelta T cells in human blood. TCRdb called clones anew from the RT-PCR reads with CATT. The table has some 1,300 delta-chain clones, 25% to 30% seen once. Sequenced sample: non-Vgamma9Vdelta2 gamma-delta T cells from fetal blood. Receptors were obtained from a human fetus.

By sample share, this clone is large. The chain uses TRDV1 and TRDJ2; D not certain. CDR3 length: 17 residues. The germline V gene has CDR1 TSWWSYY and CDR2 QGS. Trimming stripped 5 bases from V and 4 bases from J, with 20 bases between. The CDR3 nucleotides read TGTGCTCTTGGGAGAAAGGCCCTCGCTAGAGGGACAGCACAACTCTTCTTT. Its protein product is CALGRKALARGTAQLFF.

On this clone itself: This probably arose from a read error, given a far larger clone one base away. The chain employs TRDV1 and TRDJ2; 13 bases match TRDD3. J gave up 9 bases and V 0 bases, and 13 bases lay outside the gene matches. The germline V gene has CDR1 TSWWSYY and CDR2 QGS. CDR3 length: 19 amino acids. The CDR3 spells CALGELPKLGDTGATQLFF. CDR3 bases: TGTGCTCTTGGGGAACTTCCTAAACTGGGGGATACGGGGGCAACACAACTCTTCTTT.

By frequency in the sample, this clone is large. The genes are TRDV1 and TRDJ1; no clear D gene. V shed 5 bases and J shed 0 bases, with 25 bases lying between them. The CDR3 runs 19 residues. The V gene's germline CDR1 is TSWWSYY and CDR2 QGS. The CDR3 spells CALGTTPDGDWKYTDKLIF. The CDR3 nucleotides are TGTGCTCTTGGGACTACCCCCGACGGAGATTGGAAGTACACCGATAAACTCATCTTT.

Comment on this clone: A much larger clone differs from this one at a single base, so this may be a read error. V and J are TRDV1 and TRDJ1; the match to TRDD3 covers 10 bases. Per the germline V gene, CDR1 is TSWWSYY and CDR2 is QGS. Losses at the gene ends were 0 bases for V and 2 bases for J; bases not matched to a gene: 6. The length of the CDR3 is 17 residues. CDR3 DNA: TGTGCTCTTGGGGAACTATGCAGGGGGGATACGACCGATAAACTCATCTTT. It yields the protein CALGELCRGDTTDKLIF.

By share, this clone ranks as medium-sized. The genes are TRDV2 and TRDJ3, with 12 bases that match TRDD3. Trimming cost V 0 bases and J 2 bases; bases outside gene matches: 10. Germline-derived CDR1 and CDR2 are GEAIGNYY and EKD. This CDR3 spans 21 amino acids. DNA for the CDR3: TGTGCCTGTGACACCGCGGTACTGGGGGATACCCCCCCCTGGGACACCCGACAGATGTTTTTC. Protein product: CACDTAVLGDTPPWDTRQMFF.

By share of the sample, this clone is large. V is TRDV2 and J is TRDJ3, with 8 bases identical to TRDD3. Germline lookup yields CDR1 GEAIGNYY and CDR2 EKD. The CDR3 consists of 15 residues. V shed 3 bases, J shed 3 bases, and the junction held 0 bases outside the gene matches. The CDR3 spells CACDGGYWDTRQMFF. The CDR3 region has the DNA TGTGCCTGTGACGGGGGATACTGGGACACCCGACAGATGTTTTTC.

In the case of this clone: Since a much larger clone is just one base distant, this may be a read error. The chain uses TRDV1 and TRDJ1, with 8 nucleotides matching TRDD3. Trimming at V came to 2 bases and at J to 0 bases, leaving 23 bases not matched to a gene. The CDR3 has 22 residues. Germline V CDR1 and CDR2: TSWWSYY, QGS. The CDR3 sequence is CALGEGVIIVGGLTKYTDKLIF. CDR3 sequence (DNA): TGTGCTCTTGGGGAAGGGGTAATAATTGTTGGGGGATTGACCAAGTACACCGATAAACTCATCTTT.

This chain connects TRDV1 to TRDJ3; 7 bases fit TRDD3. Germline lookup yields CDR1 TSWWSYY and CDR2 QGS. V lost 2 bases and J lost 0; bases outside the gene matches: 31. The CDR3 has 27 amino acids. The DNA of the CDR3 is TGTGCTCTTGGGGAAGCTTCCCCACATCGGAACTTCCATTTTGGGGGACCTAGCTCCTGGGACACCCGACAGATGTTTTTC. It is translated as CALGEASPHRNFHFGGPSSWDTRQMFF.

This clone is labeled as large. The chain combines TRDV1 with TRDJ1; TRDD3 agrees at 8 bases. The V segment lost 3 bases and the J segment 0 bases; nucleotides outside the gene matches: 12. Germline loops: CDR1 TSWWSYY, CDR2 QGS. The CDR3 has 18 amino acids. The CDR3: CALGDTPDRGINTDKLIF. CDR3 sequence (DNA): TGTGCTCTTGGGGATACTCCGGACCGGGGGATAAACACCGATAAACTCATCTTT.

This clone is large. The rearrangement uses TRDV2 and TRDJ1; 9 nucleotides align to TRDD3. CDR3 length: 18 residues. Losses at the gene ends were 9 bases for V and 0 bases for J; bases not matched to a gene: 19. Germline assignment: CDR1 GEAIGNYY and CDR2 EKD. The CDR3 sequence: CAHAPLLGDILYTDKLIF. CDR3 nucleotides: TGTGCCCACGCTCCATTACTGGGGGACATCCTGTACACCGATAAACTCATCTTT.

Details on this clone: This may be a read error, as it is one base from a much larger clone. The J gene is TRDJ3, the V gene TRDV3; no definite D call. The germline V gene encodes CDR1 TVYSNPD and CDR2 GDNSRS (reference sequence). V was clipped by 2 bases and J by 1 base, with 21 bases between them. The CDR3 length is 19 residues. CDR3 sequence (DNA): TGTGCCTTTGCCAATACTCTCAATGGGAGGTCCTGGGACACCCGACAGATGTTTTTC. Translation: CAFANTLNGRSWDTRQMFF.

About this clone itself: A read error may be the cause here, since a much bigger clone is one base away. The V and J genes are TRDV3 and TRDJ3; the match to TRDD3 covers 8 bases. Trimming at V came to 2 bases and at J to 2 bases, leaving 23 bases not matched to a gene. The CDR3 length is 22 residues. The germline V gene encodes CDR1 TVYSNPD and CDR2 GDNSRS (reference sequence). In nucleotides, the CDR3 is TGTGCCTTTCCCACTGGGGGCTACTGGGGATTCGGACAGGCCTGGGACACCCGACAGATGTTTTTC. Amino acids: CAFPTGGYWGFGQAWDTRQMFF.

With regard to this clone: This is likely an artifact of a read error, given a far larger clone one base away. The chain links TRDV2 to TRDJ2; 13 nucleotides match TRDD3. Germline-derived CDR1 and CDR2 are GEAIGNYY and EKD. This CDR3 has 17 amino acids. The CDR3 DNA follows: TGTGCCTGTGACCCGACTGGGGGATACGGGCGGACAACACAACTCTTCTTT. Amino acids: CACDPTGGYGRTTQLFF.

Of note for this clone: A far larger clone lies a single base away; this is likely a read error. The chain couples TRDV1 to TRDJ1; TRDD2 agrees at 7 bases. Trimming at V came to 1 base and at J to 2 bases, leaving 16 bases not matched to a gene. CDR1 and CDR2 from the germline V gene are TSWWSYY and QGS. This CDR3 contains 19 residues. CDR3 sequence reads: CALGERPSSYPGVTDKLIF. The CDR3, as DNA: TGTGCTCTTGGGGAACGGCCTTCCTCGTACCCGGGGGTTACCGATAAACTCATCTTT.

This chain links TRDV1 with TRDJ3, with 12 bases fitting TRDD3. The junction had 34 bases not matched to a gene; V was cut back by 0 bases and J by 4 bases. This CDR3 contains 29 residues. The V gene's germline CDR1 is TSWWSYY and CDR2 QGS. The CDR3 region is CALGELSHSFLARYWGIPDNEWDTRQMFF. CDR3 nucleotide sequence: TGTGCTCTTGGGGAACTGTCTCACTCCTTCCTCGCCCGGTACTGGGGGATACCCGATAATGAGTGGGACACCCGACAGATGTTTTTC.

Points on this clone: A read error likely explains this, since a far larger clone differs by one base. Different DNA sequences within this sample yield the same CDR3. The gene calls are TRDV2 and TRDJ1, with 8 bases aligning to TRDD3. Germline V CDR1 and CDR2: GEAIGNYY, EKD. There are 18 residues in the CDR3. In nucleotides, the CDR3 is TGTGCCTGTGACACTTTGCAACTGGGGGCCCTACACACCGATAAGCTCATCTTT. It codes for CACDTLQLGALHTDKLIF.

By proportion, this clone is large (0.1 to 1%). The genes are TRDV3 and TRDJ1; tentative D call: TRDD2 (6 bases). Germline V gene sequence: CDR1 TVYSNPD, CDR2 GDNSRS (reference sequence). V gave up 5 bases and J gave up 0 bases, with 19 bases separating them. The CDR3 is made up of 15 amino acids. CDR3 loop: CAGAFPRRYTDKLIF. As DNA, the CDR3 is TGTGCCGGGGCCTTCCCTCGACGTTACACCGATAAACTCATCTTT.

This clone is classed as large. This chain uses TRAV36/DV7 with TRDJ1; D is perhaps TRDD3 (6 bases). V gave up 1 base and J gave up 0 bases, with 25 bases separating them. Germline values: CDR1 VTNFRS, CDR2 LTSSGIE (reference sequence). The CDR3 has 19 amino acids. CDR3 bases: TGTGCTGTGGAGAACCCTGCTGACGATACGCGGGAGTACACCGATAAACTCATCTTT. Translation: CAVENPADDTREYTDKLIF. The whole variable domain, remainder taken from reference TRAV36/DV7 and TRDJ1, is EDKVVQSPLSLVVHEGDTVTLNCSYEVTNFRSLLWYKQEKKAPTFLFMLTSSGIEKKSGRLSSILDKKELSSILNITATQTGDSAIYLCAVENPADDTREYTDKLIFGKGTRVTVEP.

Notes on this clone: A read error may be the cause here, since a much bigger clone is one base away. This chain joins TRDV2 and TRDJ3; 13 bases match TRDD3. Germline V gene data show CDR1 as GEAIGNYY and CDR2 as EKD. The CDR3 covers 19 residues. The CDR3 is CARDWGIRDGSWDTRQMFF. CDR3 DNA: TGTGCCCGTGACTGGGGGATACGCGACGGCTCCTGGGACACCCGACAGATGTTTTTC.